This entry lists 8 T cell receptor beta chains sequenced from one sample in a study of glioma-infiltrating T cells after dendritic cell vaccination. Profiled with immunoSEQ multiplex PCR; TCRdb holds only in-frame clones, not every one. In the table there are roughly 98,000 clones, 85% to 90% of which are singletons. The material sequenced was blood, taken before dendritic cell vaccination. The receptors derive from a human donor with glioblastoma.

The chain carries TRBV7-9 and TRBJ1-2; TRBD1 matches 8 bases. CDR1 and CDR2 from the germline V gene are SEHNR and FQNEAQ (reference sequence). V gave up 1 base and J gave up 6 bases; unmatched junction bases: 7. This CDR3 is 15 amino acids long. CDR3 sequence reads: CASSLVGTGGNGYTF. CDR3 nucleotide sequence: TGTGCCAGCAGCTTAGTAGGGACAGGAGGCAATGGCTACACCTTC.

The rearrangement uses TRBV29-1 and TRBJ1-2; no clear D gene. CDR1 and CDR2 from the germline V gene are SQVTM and ANQGSEA. This CDR3 has 12 residues. V was clipped by 4 bases and J by 3 bases, with 9 bases between them. Here the CDR3 DNA reads TGCAGCGTTGCTCTCGCAGACTATGGCTACACCTTC. It yields the protein CSVALADYGYTF. Full variable domain (missing parts from reference TRBV29-1 and TRBJ1-2): SAVISQKPSRDICQRGTSLTIQCQVDSQVTMMFWYRQQPGQSLTLIATANQGSEATYESGFVIDKFPISRPNLTFSTLTVSNMSPEDSSIYLCSVALADYGYTFGSGTRLTVV.

The rearrangement uses TRBV6-1 and TRBJ2-7; D is possibly TRBD1 (5 bases). Germline loops: CDR1 MNHNS, CDR2 SASEGT. Trimming took off 4 bases at V and 4 bases at J, with 14 bases between the two ends. The CDR3 runs to 14 residues. The CDR3 sequence: CASSGQTGIYEQYF. CDR3 sequence (DNA): TGTGCCAGCAGTGGGCAAACAGGAATATACGAGCAGTACTTC.

This chain links TRBV28 with TRBJ2-7; tentative D call: TRBD2 (5 bases). The germline CDR1 and CDR2 sequences are MDHEN and SYDVKM. Trimming stripped 1 base from V and 8 bases from J, with 21 bases between. The CDR3 spans 16 residues. The CDR3 nucleotides are TGTGCCAGCAGTTTATTCGAAGGGTCCCGGGGTTCCAAGCAGTACTTC. This gives the protein CASSLFEGSRGSKQYF.

This rearrangement joins TRBV19 to TRBJ1-5; 8 nucleotides align to TRBD1. The CDR3 runs to 15 residues. Germline lookup yields CDR1 LNHDA and CDR2 SQIVND (reference sequence). The trim removed 4 bases at V and 0 bases at J, leaving 2 bases unmatched. The CDR3 protein is CASSTQGVSNQPQHF. As DNA, the CDR3 is TGTGCCAGTAGTACACAGGGGGTTAGCAATCAGCCCCAGCATTTT.

This clone has just a few counts. The chain combines TRBV7-9 with TRBJ1-1, with D possibly TRBD1 on 6 matching bases. V was trimmed by 5 bases and J by 4 bases, leaving 14 bases between them. This CDR3 comprises 14 residues. CDR1 SEHNR and CDR2 FQNEAQ come from the germline V gene (reference sequence). The CDR3 loop is CASSQEGVGTEAFF. The CDR3 region has the DNA TGTGCCAGCAGCCAAGAGGGGGTGGGCACTGAAGCTTTCTTT. The full variable domain, rest sourced from reference TRBV7-9 and TRBJ1-1, is DTGVSQNPRHKITKRGQNVTFRCDPISEHNRLYWYRQTLGQGPEFLTYFQNEAQLEKSRLLSDRFSAERPKGSFSTLEIQRTEQGDSAMYLCASSQEGVGTEAFFGQGTRLTVV.

The genes are TRBV5-6 and TRBJ1-2, with TRBD1 identical over 8 bases. Germline V lookup: CDR1 SGHDT, CDR2 YYEEEE. V was pared by 2 bases and J by 5 bases, with 8 bases of the junction left unmatched. This CDR3 spans 15 amino acids. The DNA of the CDR3 is TGTGCCAGCAGCTTTATCGGACAGGGTGGGTATGGCTACACCTTC. This codes for CASSFIGQGGYGYTF.

The rearrangement links TRBV9 to TRBJ2-5, with D unclear. The germline V gene has CDR1 SGDLS and CDR2 YYNGEE. The CDR3 runs to 12 residues. With 4 bases removed from V and 2 bases from J, the gap between germline ends came to 6 bases. CDR3 in DNA: TGTGCCAGCAGCACTTCACAAGAGACCCAGTACTTC. As protein: CASSTSQETQYF.